This T cell receptor (beta chain) derives from a study of T cell responses to AZD1222 COVID-19 vaccine. In the case of this clone: Antigen: not known.

Whole-study findings and limits: Donors were chiefly white British, with a greater number of females, and clonal diversity was perhaps underestimated. Spike-specific TCR breadth and depth went up after people got two AZD1222 doses.

Some clones are missing from TCRdb's copy, which holds only in-frame ones; the method was immunoSEQ multiplex PCR. This repertoire shows 150,000 to 200,000 clones, 85% to 95% found once; its top ten account for 1% to 1.5%. Sequenced material: peripheral blood, taken on day 0 of AZD1222 vaccination. The receptor was derived from an adult in good health.

The CDR3: CASSLLDRGRPLEAFF. CDR3 DNA sequence: TGTGCCAGCAGCCTTCTCGACAGGGGGCGCCCCCTTGAAGCTTTCTTT. The chain couples TRBV7-9 to TRBJ1-1, with 10 bases fitting TRBD1. This CDR3 has 16 residues. V lost 5 bases to trimming and J lost 7 bases; unmatched junction nucleotides: 13. Germline assignment: CDR1 SEHNR and CDR2 FQNEAQ (reference sequence).